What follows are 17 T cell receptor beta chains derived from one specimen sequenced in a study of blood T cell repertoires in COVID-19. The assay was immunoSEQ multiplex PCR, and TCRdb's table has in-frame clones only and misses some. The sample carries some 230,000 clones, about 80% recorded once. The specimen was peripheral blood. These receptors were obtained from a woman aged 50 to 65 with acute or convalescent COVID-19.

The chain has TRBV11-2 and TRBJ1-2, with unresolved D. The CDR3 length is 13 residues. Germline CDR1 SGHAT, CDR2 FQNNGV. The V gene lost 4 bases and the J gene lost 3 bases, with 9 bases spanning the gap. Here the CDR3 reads CASSSAGDYGYTF. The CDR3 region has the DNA TGTGCCAGCAGCTCAGCAGGCGACTATGGCTACACCTTC.

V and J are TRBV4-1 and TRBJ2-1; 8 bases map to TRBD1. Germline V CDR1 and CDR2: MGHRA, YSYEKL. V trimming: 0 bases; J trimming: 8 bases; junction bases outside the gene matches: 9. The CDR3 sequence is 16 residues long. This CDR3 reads CASSQDPQGAADEQFF. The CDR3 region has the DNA TGCGCCAGCAGCCAAGACCCCCAGGGGGCCGCGGATGAGCAGTTCTTC.

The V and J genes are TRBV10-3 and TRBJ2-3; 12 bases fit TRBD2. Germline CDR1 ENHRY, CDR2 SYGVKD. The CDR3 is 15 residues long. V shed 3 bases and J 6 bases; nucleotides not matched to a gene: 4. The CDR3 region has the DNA TGTGCCATCAGTGACCTAGCGGGGGGGCGGGATACGCAGTATTTT. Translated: CAISDLAGGRDTQYF.

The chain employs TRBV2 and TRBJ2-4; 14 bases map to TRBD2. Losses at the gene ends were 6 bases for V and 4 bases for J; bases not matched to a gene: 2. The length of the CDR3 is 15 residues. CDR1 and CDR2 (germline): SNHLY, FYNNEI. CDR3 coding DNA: TGTGCCAGCAGGGGACTAGCGGGGGTGAAAAACATTCAGTACTTC. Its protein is CASRGLAGVKNIQYF.

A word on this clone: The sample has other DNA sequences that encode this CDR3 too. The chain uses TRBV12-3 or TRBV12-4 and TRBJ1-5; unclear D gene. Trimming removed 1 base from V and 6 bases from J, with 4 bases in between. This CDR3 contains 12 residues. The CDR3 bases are TGTGCCAGCAGTTTAGGAGGTCAGCCCCAGCATTTT. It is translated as CASSLGGQPQHF.

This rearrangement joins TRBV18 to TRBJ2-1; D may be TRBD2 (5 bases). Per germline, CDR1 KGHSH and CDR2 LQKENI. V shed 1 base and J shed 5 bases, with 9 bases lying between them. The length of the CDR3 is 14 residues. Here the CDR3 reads CASSPQDSNNEQFF. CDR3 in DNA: TGTGCCAGCTCACCACAGGACTCAAACAATGAGCAGTTCTTC.

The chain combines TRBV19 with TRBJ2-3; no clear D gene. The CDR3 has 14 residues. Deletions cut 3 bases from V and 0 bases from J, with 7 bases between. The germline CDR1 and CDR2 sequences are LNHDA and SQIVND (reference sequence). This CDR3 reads CASSISSSTDTQYF. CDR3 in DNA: TGTGCCAGTAGTATTTCTAGTAGCACAGATACGCAGTATTTT.

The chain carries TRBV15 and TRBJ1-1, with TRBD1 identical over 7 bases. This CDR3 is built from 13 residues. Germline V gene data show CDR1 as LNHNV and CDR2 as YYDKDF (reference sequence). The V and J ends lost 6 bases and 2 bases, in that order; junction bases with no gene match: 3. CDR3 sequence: CATSTGENTEAFF. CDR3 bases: TGTGCCACCAGTACAGGGGAAAACACTGAAGCTTTCTTT.

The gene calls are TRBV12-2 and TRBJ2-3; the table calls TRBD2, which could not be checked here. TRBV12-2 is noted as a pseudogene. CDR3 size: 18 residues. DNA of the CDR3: TGTGCAAGTCGCTTAGCGCATTGGGGGCGGGAGTGGACAGATACGCAGTATTTT. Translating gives CASRLAHWGREWTDTQYF.

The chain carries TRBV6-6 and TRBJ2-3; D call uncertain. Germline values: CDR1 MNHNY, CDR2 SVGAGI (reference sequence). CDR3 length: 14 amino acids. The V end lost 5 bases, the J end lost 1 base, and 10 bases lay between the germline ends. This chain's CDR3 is CASSEPDGTDTQYF. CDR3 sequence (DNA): TGTGCCAGCAGTGAGCCCGATGGCACAGATACGCAGTATTTT.

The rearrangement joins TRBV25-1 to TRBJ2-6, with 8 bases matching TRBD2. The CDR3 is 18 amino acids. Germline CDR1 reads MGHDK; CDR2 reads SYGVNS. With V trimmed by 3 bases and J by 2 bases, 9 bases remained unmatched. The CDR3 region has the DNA TGTGCCAGCAGTGACCTCCAAGGCGGGGGGCCTGGGGCCAACGTCCTGACTTTC. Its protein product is CASSDLQGGGPGANVLTF.

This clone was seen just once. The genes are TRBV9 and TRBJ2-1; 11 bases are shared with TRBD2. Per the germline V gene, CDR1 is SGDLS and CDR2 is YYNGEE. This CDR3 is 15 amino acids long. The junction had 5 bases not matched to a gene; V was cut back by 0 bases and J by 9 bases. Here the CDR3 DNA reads TGTGCCAGCAGCGTAGCTCTAGCGGGAGGTAGTGAGCAGTTCTTC. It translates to CASSVALAGGSEQFF.

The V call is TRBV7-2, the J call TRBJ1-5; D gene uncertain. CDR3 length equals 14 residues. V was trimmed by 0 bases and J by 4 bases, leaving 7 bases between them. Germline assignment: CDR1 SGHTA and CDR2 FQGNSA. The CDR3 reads CASSLAGVNQPQHF. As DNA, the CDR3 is TGTGCCAGCAGCTTAGCCGGGGTTAATCAGCCCCAGCATTTT. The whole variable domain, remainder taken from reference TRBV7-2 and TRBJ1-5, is GAGVSQSPSNKVTEKGKDVELRCDPISGHTALYWYRQSLGQGLEFLIYFQGNSAPDKSGLPSDRFSAERTGGSVSTLTIQRTQQEDSAVYLCASSLAGVNQPQHFGDGTRLSIL.

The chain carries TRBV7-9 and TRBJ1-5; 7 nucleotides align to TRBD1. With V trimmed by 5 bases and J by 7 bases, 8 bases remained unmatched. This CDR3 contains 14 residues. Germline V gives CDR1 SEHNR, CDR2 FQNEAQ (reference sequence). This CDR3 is CASSQQGSGQPQHF. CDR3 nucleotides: TGTGCCAGCAGCCAACAGGGGTCGGGGCAGCCCCAGCATTTT.

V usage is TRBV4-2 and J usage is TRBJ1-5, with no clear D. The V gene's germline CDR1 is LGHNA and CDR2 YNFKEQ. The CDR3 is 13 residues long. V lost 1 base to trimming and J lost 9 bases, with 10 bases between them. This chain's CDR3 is CASSQVQVAPQHF. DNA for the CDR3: TGTGCCAGCAGCCAAGTTCAAGTAGCGCCCCAGCATTTT.

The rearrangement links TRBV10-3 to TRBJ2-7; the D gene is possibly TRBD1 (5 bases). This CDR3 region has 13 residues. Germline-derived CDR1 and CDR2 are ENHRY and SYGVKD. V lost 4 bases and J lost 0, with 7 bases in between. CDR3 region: CAISVQGSYEQYF. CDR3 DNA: TGTGCCATCAGTGTTCAGGGCTCCTACGAGCAGTACTTC.

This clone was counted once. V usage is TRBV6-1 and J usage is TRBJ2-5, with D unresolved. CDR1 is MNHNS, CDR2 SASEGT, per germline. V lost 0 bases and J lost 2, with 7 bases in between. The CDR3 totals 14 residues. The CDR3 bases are TGTGCCAGCAGTGAAGCTACAGCACAAGAGACCCAGTACTTC. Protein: CASSEATAQETQYF.